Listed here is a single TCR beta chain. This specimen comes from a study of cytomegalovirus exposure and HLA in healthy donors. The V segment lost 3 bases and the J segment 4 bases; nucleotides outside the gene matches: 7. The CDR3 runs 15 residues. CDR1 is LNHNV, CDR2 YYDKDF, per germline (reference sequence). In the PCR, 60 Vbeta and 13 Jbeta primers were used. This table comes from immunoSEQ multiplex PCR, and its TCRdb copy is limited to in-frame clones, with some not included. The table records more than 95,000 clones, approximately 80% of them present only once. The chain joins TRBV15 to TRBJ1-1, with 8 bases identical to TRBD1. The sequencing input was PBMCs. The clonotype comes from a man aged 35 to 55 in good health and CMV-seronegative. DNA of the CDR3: TGTGCCACCAGCAGCAACAGGGGGGGAGTCACTGAAGCTTTCTTT. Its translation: CATSSNRGGVTEAFF.